The clone carrying this T cell receptor beta chain came up once. The target antigen is unknown. This sample was included in a study of Graves' ophthalmopathy and Graves' hyperthyroidism. Study background: Sampling took place at initial diagnosis, with peripheral blood obtained before any treatment.

General study findings and limits: Also, most clonotypes expanded in the thyroid above 0.001 frequency appeared in blood.

The CDR3 consists of 15 residues. V shed 4 bases and J 6 bases; nucleotides not matched to a gene: 8. Per germline, CDR1 MNHEY and CDR2 SVGAGI. TCR beta CDR3 regions were amplified from RNA transcripts. HTBI primers served in a first-round RT-PCR, which a second-round multiplex PCR followed. TCRdb re-derived calls from the multiplex PCR reads in MiXCR, one entry per CDR3 protein. Here the sample spans 200,000 to 250,000 distinct CDR3 sequences, under 25% being singletons. The sample taken for sequencing was peripheral blood. This sequence originates from a woman aged 45-65 years with Graves' ophthalmopathy. This rearrangement joins TRBV6-5 to TRBJ1-5; 8 nucleotides match TRBD1. The CDR3 protein is CASSFGQGRGQPQHF. CDR3 DNA: TGTGCCAGCAGTTTCGGACAGGGAAGGGGTCAGCCCCAGCATTTT.